The rows below give T cell receptor beta chains drawn from one sample of a study of CD8+ T cells in alopecia areata. Generated by immunoSEQ multiplex PCR, the TCRdb table keeps only in-frame clones and is missing some. The repertoire consists of over 150,000 clones, with roughly 60% occurring once and the leading ten covering approximately 5.1%. The sample in question was CD4+ T cells sorted from blood, obtained at week 24, from a patient treated with tofacitinib. These receptors all stem from a human donor with alopecia areata. The CDR3 runs from the conserved cysteine through the conserved F or W. D genes are given only for firm matches. Size values are once, few and many counts, or a class for expanded clones, and some rows have none.

- - TRBJ2-7 TRBV2 CASIVRRYEQYF TGTGCCAGCATAGTCCGACGCTACGAGCAGTACTTC
- - TRBJ2-1 TRBV2 CASRGGYNEQFF TGTGCCAGCAGAGGGGGGTACAATGAGCAGTTCTTC
few - TRBJ2-7 TRBV5-1 CASSEDSTYEQYF TGCGCCAGCAGCGAGGACAGTACCTACGAGCAGTACTTC
- - TRBJ1-5 TRBV7-8 CASSFTTPGPFNQPQHF TGTGCCAGCAGCTTCACCACTCCGGGACCGTTCAATCAGCCCCAGCATTTT
few TRBD1 TRBJ1-6 TRBV13 CASSRGQNPLHF TGTGCCAGCAGCCGGGGACAGAACCCCCTCCACTTT
few TRBD2 TRBJ2-7 TRBV30 CASNLGLAGDEQYF TGTGCCTCCAACCTGGGACTAGCGGGAGACGAGCAGTACTTC
- - TRBJ1-2 TRBV5-4 CASSRQGVGYTF TGTGCCAGCAGCCGGCAGGGCGTTGGCTACACCTTC
- TRBD1 TRBJ2-7 TRBV29-1 CSVGQRQGRPYEQYF TGCAGCGTTGGTCAAAGACAGGGGAGACCCTACGAGCAGTACTTC
- - TRBJ1-1 TRBV7-9 CASSLASGANTEAFF TGTGCCAGCAGCTTAGCATCGGGGGCGAACACTGAAGCTTTCTTT
- - TRBJ1-1 TRBV7-2 CASTSGAAYTEAFF TGTGCCAGCACGTCGGGGGCAGCTTATACTGAAGCTTTCTTT
many - TRBJ2-5 TRBV7-2 CASSLAFGGETQYF TGTGCCAGCAGCTTAGCGTTCGGGGGAGAGACCCAGTACTTC
- - TRBJ1-1 TRBV7-2 CASSLDTTEAFF TGTGCCAGCAGCTTAGATACCACTGAAGCTTTCTTT
- TRBD1 TRBJ2-5 TRBV2 CASRGTGTLQETQYF TGTGCCAGCAGGGGGACAGGGACCCTCCAAGAGACCCAGTACTTC
- TRBD1 TRBJ1-6 TRBV19 CASRTGDSPLHF TGTGCCAGTAGGACAGGGGATTCACCCCTCCACTTT
- TRBD1 TRBJ2-5 TRBV28 CASRGQGEGETQYF TGTGCCAGCAGGGGACAGGGGGAAGGAGAGACCCAGTACTTC
- - TRBJ1-4 TRBV27 CASSRKRTAQWPYNEKLFF TGTGCCAGCAGTCGGAAGAGGACAGCGCAATGGCCTTATAATGAAAAACTGTTTTTT
many TRBD2 TRBJ2-5 TRBV7-2 CASSLVVSLAGGETQYF TGTGCCAGCAGCTTAGTGGTTAGTCTAGCGGGAGGAGAGACCCAGTACTTC
- - TRBJ2-3 TRBV19 CASSISGTDTQYF TGTGCCAGTAGTATAAGCGGCACAGATACGCAGTATTTT
- - TRBJ1-1 TRBV5-1 CASSFKTQGTEAFF TGCGCCAGCAGCTTCAAGACCCAGGGGACTGAAGCTTTCTTT
few TRBD1 TRBJ2-7 TRBV29-1 CSVQQGYQSDEQYF TGCAGCGTCCAACAGGGGTATCAGTCGGACGAGCAGTACTTC
- TRBD2 TRBJ2-3 TRBV7-9 CASSRSTSGRTTDTQYF TGTGCCAGCAGCCGTTCGACTAGCGGGAGGACCACAGATACGCAGTATTTT
- - TRBJ2-1 TRBV9 CASSAGPPGAYNEQFF TGTGCCAGCAGCGCGGGACCGCCCGGGGCCTACAATGAGCAGTTCTTC
- - TRBJ2-7 TRBV10-3 CAIGQSHEQYF TGTGCCATCGGACAGTCGCACGAGCAGTACTTC
- TRBD1 TRBJ2-7 TRBV5-1 CASSWGQDLSEQYF TGCGCCAGCAGCTGGGGACAGGACCTCTCCGAGCAGTACTTC
- - TRBJ1-1 TRBV7-9 CASSAWVGKAFF TGTGCCAGCAGCGCCTGGGTCGGGAAAGCTTTCTTT
few TRBD1 TRBJ1-1 TRBV6-6 CASSGRQGTNTEAFF TGTGCCAGCAGTGGTCGACAGGGGACGAACACTGAAGCTTTCTTT
- - TRBJ2-3 TRBV5-4 CASSLPGTSTDTQYF TGTGCCAGCAGCCTTCCGGGAACTAGCACAGATACGCAGTATTTT
- - TRBJ2-2 TRBV14 CASSQDYTGELFF TGTGCCAGCAGCCAAGACTACACCGGGGAGCTGTTTTTT
- TRBD1 TRBJ2-5 TRBV29-1 CSAAQGAGETQYF TGCAGCGCTGCACAGGGGGCCGGGGAGACCCAGTACTTC
few - TRBJ2-3 TRBV29-1 CSVQASTDTQYF TGCAGCGTCCAGGCTAGCACAGATACGCAGTATTTT
- TRBD1 TRBJ1-1 TRBV2 CASSGQGAGAFF TGTGCCAGCAGCGGACAGGGGGCAGGAGCTTTCTTT
- TRBD1 TRBJ1-2 TRBV6-5 CASSYSTGAFYGYTF TGTGCCAGCAGTTACTCAACAGGGGCCTTTTATGGCTACACCTTC
- TRBD1 TRBJ2-7 TRBV5-1 CASSLAGTGISYEQYF TGCGCCAGCAGCTTGGCCGGGACAGGGATCTCCTACGAGCAGTACTTC
- TRBD1 TRBJ2-7 TRBV7-2 CASSVDRGYHEQYF TGTGCCAGCAGCGTGGACAGGGGTTACCACGAGCAGTACTTC
- TRBD2 TRBJ2-7 TRBV19 CASSPTLAGLSYEQYF TGTGCCAGTAGTCCGACATTAGCGGGCCTCTCCTACGAGCAGTACTTC
- - TRBJ2-1 TRBV7-9 CASSLSTASYDNEQFF TGTGCCAGCAGCTTATCAACCGCCTCATACGACAATGAGCAGTTCTTC
- TRBD1 TRBJ2-7 TRBV6-5 CASSPGQNNEQYF TGTGCCAGCAGTCCGGGACAGAACAACGAGCAGTACTTC